The clone carrying this TCR beta chain was counted many times. Its antigen is still unknown. The TCRbeta library incorporated unique molecular identifiers. In TCRdb, the PCR reads were re-called with MiXCR into one record per CDR3 protein. The repertoire holds 530,000 or so distinct CDR3 sequences, with 27% as singletons. This CDR3 region has 13 residues. The V end was cut by 5 bases, the J end by 3 bases, with 13 bases between. Germline assignment: CDR1 DFQATT and CDR2 SNEGSKA (reference sequence). This record belongs to a study of T-cell reconstitution after alpha-beta-depleted transplantation in children. Study-level results: Reported findings indicate that, about two months after transplant, alpha-beta T cells came from several hundred expanded clones, which were derived from non-depleted graft cells. Surviving recipient T cells and intrathymic progenitors accounted for some patients' high TCRbeta diversity at day 60. T-cell counts and diversity at one year following transplant were attributed mainly to newly produced T cells.

This clonotype was sampled from a boy under two years old with Wiskott-Aldrich syndrome, due to receive a stem cell transplant. Sample: PBMCs, taken before TCRalphabeta/CD19-depleted stem cell transplant. This chain links TRBV20-1 with TRBJ1-1; a possible D gene is TRBD1 (6 bases). In nucleotides, the CDR3 is TGCAGTGCTCCCGTCAGGGGATACACTGAAGCTTTCTTT. This sequence encodes CSAPVRGYTEAFF.